These T cell receptor beta chains were read from a single sample in a study of Ad26.COV2.S vaccination and SARS-CoV-2 variants. Produced via immunoSEQ multiplex PCR; TCRdb's table is partial and in-frame only. Among about 450,000 clones listed, approximately 89% were seen once. The starting material was peripheral blood, obtained in a trial of Ad26.COV2.S vaccine versus placebo. The receptors here all came from a person between 18 and 65 years old who received the Ad26.COV2.S COVID-19 vaccine or a placebo. Both conserved end residues are part of each CDR3. Expanded clones are given a class, and other clones once, few, many or no size at all.

clone_size: NA
v_call: TRBV11-1
j_call: TRBJ2-5
cdr3_aa: CASSLVGQLETQYF

clone_size: NA
v_call: TRBV21-1
j_call: TRBJ2-1
cdr3_aa: CASSKDTTSGCFNEQFF

clone_size: NA
v_call: TRBV7-2
j_call: TRBJ2-1
cdr3_aa: CASSLTYRGYNEQFF

clone_size: NA
v_call: TRBV19
j_call: TRBJ2-1
cdr3_aa: CASSNRGGSSYNEQFF

clone_size: once
v_call: TRBV5-8
j_call: TRBJ2-5
cdr3_aa: CASSYPRGKGETQYF

clone_size: NA
v_call: TRBV25-1
j_call: TRBJ2-3
cdr3_aa: CASSEYTQYF

clone_size: many
v_call: TRBV7-9
j_call: TRBJ1-2
cdr3_aa: CASSLGGTGGFGYTF

clone_size: NA
v_call: TRBV28
j_call: TRBJ2-4
cdr3_aa: CASSLDGTKGYF

clone_size: NA
v_call: TRBV18
j_call: TRBJ2-5
cdr3_aa: CASSPPATVETQYF

clone_size: NA
v_call: TRBV13
j_call: TRBJ1-1
cdr3_aa: CASSSPSTPGTEAFF

clone_size: NA
v_call: TRBV7-6
j_call: TRBJ2-1
cdr3_aa: CASTPLNTPSEQFF

clone_size: NA
v_call: TRBV28
j_call: TRBJ1-2
cdr3_aa: CASLQGAGYGYTF

clone_size: NA
v_call: TRBV6-5
j_call: TRBJ1-4
cdr3_aa: CASSLSGDEKLFF

clone_size: NA
v_call: TRBV27
j_call: TRBJ2-1
cdr3_aa: CASSFSSYNEQFF

clone_size: NA
v_call: TRBV5-1
j_call: TRBJ1-1
cdr3_aa: CASSFGQGFLNTEAFF

clone_size: NA
v_call: TRBV20-1
j_call: TRBJ2-1
cdr3_aa: CSASFSQGQFVDEQFF

clone_size: NA
v_call: TRBV25-1
j_call: TRBJ2-2
cdr3_aa: CASSAHVGRRNTGELFF

clone_size: NA
v_call: TRBV4-1
j_call: TRBJ2-1
cdr3_aa: CASSQDGRGLNEQFF

clone_size: NA
v_call: TRBV28
j_call: TRBJ1-2
cdr3_aa: CASSFGDRVKGYTF

clone_size: medium-sized
v_call: TRBV6-4
j_call: TRBJ2-2
cdr3_aa: CASSDKSSGELFF

clone_size: NA
v_call: TRBV20-1
j_call: TRBJ2-5
cdr3_aa: CSGGGETQYF

clone_size: NA
v_call: TRBV20-1
j_call: TRBJ1-1
cdr3_aa: CSASVPRHMNTEAFF

clone_size: NA
v_call: TRBV5-1
j_call: TRBJ1-2
cdr3_aa: CASSYQQGADYGYTF

clone_size: NA
v_call: TRBV5-6
j_call: TRBJ1-4
cdr3_aa: CASSFFLRGSATNEKLFF

clone_size: NA
v_call: TRBV3-1/TRBV3-2
j_call: TRBJ1-1
cdr3_aa: CASSQTWDLTEAFF

clone_size: few
v_call: TRBV5-4
j_call: TRBJ2-7
cdr3_aa: CATLDSRRRGEQYF

clone_size: NA
v_call: TRBV5-1
j_call: TRBJ1-5
cdr3_aa: CASSPTGTGEAQPQHF

clone_size: NA
v_call: TRBV7-3
j_call: TRBJ2-1
cdr3_aa: CASSLRPPGAFYNEQFF

clone_size: NA
v_call: TRBV12-3/TRBV12-4
j_call: TRBJ2-3
cdr3_aa: CASSLLPSDTQYF

clone_size: NA
v_call: TRBV6-2/TRBV6-3
j_call: TRBJ2-5
cdr3_aa: CASIPRGDDGGETQYF

clone_size: NA
v_call: TRBV18
j_call: TRBJ1-1
cdr3_aa: CASSPGTDNTEAFF

clone_size: NA
v_call: TRBV28
j_call: TRBJ2-7
cdr3_aa: CASTQGGASPYEQYF

clone_size: NA
v_call: TRBV2
j_call: TRBJ1-1
cdr3_aa: CASSPFVNTEAFF

clone_size: NA
v_call: TRBV9
j_call: TRBJ1-3
cdr3_aa: CASSADRAGNTIYF

clone_size: NA
v_call: TRBV6-5
j_call: TRBJ2-2
cdr3_aa: CASSLATGELFF

clone_size: NA
v_call: TRBV7-2
j_call: TRBJ2-2
cdr3_aa: CASSPRTGNTGELFF

clone_size: NA
v_call: TRBV4-1
j_call: TRBJ1-3
cdr3_aa: CASSPGGLNSGNTIYF

clone_size: NA
v_call: TRBV2
j_call: TRBJ1-1
cdr3_aa: CASIRMNTEAFF

clone_size: few
v_call: TRBV21-1
j_call: TRBJ1-1
cdr3_aa: CASSKVRGFVEAFF

clone_size: NA
v_call: TRBV7-9
j_call: TRBJ1-2
cdr3_aa: CASSLGQSNYGYTF

clone_size: NA
v_call: TRBV7-9
j_call: TRBJ1-1
cdr3_aa: CASSLVGHGDTEAFF

clone_size: NA
v_call: TRBV4-3
j_call: TRBJ1-5
cdr3_aa: CASSPGTGFNQPQHF

clone_size: NA
v_call: TRBV9
j_call: TRBJ1-5
cdr3_aa: CASSLDPDRGNQPQHF

clone_size: NA
v_call: TRBV5-6
j_call: TRBJ1-2
cdr3_aa: CASSLGQGVGGYTF

clone_size: NA
v_call: TRBV24-1
j_call: TRBJ2-2
cdr3_aa: CATSDQRPTTGELFF

clone_size: NA
v_call: TRBV29-1
j_call: TRBJ2-5
cdr3_aa: CSVFRGAGETQYF

clone_size: NA
v_call: TRBV7-9
j_call: TRBJ2-5
cdr3_aa: CASSLWDTQGAQYF

clone_size: NA
v_call: TRBV19
j_call: TRBJ1-4
cdr3_aa: CASSITASGEKLFF

clone_size: NA
v_call: TRBV14
j_call: TRBJ2-4
cdr3_aa: CASSQGYLDIQYF

clone_size: NA
v_call: TRBV7-9
j_call: TRBJ2-2
cdr3_aa: CASTLTGQGTTGELFF

clone_size: NA
v_call: TRBV5-6
j_call: TRBJ2-7
cdr3_aa: CASSLQGPYEQYF

clone_size: once
v_call: TRBV5-5
j_call: TRBJ1-3
cdr3_aa: CASSANSPLSGNTIYF

clone_size: once
v_call: TRBV29-1
j_call: TRBJ2-3
cdr3_aa: CSVERGIGTDTQYF

clone_size: NA
v_call: TRBV5-6
j_call: TRBJ2-2
cdr3_aa: CASQTGGEREIGELFF

clone_size: NA
v_call: TRBV18
j_call: TRBJ1-1
cdr3_aa: CASSPQSGGLNTEAFF

clone_size: NA
v_call: TRBV9
j_call: TRBJ1-2
cdr3_aa: CASSVDTDYGYTF

clone_size: NA
v_call: TRBV29-1
j_call: TRBJ2-2
cdr3_aa: CSVCPQGANTGELFF